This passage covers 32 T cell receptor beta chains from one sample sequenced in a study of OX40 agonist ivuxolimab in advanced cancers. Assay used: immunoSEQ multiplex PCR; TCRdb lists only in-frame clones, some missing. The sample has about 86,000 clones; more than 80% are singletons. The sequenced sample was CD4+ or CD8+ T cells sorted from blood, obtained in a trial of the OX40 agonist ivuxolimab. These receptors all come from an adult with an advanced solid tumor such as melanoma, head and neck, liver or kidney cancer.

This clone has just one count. Here the CDR3 DNA reads TGTGCCAGCAGCTTACCCGCTAACCCTATGGGCAATGAGCAGTTCTTC. It encodes CASSLPANPMGNEQFF. The gene calls are TRBV7-8 and TRBJ2-1, with no clear D. The V gene lost 2 bases and the J gene lost 6 bases, with 17 bases spanning the gap. CDR3 length: 16 residues. Germline CDR1 is SGHVS and CDR2 is FQNEAQ.

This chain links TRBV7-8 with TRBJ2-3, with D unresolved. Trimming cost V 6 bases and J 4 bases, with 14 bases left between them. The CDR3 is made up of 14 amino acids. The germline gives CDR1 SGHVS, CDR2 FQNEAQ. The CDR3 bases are TGTGCCAGCAGTCGCTCGACGGCTCCAGATACGCAGTATTTT. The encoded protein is CASSRSTAPDTQYF.

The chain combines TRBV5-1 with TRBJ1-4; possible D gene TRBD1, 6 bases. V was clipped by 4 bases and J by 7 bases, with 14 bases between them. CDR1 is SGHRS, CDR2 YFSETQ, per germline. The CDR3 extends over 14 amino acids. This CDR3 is CASSLTGKIEKLFF. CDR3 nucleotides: TGCGCCAGCAGCCTTACAGGGAAAATTGAAAAACTGTTTTTT.

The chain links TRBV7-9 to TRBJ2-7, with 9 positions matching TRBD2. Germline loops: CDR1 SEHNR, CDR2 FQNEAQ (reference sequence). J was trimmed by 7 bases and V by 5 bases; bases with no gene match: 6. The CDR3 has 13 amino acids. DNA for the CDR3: TGTGCCAGCAGCAACGGACTAGCGAGGGAGCAGTACTTC. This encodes CASSNGLAREQYF.

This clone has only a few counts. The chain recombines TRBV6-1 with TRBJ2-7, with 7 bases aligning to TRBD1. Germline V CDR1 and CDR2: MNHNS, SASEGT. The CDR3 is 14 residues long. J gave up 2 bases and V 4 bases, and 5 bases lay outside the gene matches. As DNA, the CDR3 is TGTGCCAGCAGTGGATGGGACAGTACCTACGAGCAGTACTTC. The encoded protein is CASSGWDSTYEQYF.

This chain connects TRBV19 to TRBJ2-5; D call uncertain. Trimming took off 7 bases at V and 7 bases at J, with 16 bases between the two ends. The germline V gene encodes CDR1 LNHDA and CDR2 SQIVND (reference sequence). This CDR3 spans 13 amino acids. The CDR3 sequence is CASKGPPVGTQYF. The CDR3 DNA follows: TGTGCCAGTAAAGGTCCCCCCGTGGGGACCCAGTACTTC.

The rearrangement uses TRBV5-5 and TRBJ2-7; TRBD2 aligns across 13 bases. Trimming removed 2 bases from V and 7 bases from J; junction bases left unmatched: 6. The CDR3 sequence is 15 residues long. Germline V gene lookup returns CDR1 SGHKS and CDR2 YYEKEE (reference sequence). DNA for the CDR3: TGTGCCAGCAGCTTTACTAGCGGGAGGGCCGAAGAGCAGTACTTC. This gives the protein CASSFTSGRAEEQYF.

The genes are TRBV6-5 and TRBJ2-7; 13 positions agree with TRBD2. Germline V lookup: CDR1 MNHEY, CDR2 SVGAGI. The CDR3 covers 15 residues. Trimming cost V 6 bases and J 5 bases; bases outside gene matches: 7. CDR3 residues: CASSPTSGRAHEQYF. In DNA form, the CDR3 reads TGTGCCAGCAGCCCCACTAGCGGGAGGGCCCACGAGCAGTACTTC.

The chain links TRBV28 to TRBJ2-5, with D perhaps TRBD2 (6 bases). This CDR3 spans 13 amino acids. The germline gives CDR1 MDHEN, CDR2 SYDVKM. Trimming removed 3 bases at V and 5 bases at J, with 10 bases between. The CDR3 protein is CASSFGGRETQYF. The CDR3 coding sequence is TGTGCCAGCAGTTTTGGGGGGAGGGAGACCCAGTACTTC.

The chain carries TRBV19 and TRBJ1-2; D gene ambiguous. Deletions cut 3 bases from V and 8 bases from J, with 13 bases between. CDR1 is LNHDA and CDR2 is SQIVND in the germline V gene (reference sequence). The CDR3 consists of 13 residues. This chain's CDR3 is CASSIVGGLGYTF. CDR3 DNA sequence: TGTGCCAGTAGTATTGTTGGCGGCCTCGGCTACACCTTC.

CDR3 nucleotides: TGTGCCAGCAGCCTAAACAGGGTCGGAGACGAGCAGTACTTC. Amino acid sequence: CASSLNRVGDEQYF. The V and J genes are TRBV6-5 and TRBJ2-7, with D possibly matching TRBD1 (6 bases). Germline V lookup: CDR1 MNHEY, CDR2 SVGAGI. CDR3 size: 14 residues. The V end was cut by 6 bases, the J end by 5 bases, with 17 bases between.

The CDR3 loop reads CASGLEPGAEQFF. The CDR3 nucleotides are TGTGCTAGTGGCCTAGAACCGGGGGCTGAGCAGTTCTTC. V usage is TRBV12-5 and J usage is TRBJ2-1; D is perhaps TRBD1 or TRBD2 (6 bases each). V dropped 6 bases and J dropped 9 bases, with 15 bases sitting between them. Germline-derived CDR1 and CDR2 are LGHNT and FRNRAP. This CDR3 region has 13 residues.

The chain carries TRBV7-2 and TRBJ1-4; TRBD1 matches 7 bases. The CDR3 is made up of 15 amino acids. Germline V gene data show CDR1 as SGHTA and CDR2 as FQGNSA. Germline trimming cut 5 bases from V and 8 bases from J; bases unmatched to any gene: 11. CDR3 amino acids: CASSARQGRGEKLFF. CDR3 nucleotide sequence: TGTGCCAGCAGCGCCAGACAGGGACGCGGGGAAAAACTGTTTTTT.

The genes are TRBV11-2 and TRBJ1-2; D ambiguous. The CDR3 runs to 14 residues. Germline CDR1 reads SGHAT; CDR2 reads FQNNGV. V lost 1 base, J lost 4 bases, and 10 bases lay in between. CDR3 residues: CASSLAPGIYGYTF. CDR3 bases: TGTGCCAGCAGCTTAGCTCCGGGAATCTATGGCTACACCTTC.

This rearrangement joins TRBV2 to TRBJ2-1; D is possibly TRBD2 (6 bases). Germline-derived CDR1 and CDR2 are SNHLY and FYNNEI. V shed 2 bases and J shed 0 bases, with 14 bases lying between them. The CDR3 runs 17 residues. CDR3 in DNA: TGTGCCAGCAGTGAAAGGGCTAGCGAGAGCTCCTACAATGAGCAGTTCTTC. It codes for CASSERASESSYNEQFF.

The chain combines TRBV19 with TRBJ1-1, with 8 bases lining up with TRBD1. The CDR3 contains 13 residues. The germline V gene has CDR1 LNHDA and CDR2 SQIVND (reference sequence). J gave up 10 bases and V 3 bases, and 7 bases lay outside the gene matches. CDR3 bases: TGTGCCAGTAGTATCCCAGGGGGCTCCGTAGCTTTCTTT. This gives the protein CASSIPGGSVAFF. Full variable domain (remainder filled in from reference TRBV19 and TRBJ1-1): DGGITQSPKYLFRKEGQNVTLSCEQNLNHDAMYWYRQDPGQGLRLIYYSQIVNDFQKGDIAEGYSVSREKKESFPLTVTSAQKNPTAFYLCASSIPGGSVAFFGQGTRLTVV.

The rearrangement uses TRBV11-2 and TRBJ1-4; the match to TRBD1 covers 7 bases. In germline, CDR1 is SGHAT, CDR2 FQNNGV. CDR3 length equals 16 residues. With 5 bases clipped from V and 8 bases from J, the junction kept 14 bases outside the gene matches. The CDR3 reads CASSPRGDRADEKLFF. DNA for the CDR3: TGTGCCAGCAGCCCAAGAGGTGACAGGGCGGACGAAAAACTGTTTTTT.

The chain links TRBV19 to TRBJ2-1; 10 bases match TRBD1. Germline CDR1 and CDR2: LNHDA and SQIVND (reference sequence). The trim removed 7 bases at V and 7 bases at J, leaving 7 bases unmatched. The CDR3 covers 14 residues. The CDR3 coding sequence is TGTGCCAGTACCTCAGGGACAGGGGCTAATGAGCAGTTCTTC. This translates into CASTSGTGANEQFF.

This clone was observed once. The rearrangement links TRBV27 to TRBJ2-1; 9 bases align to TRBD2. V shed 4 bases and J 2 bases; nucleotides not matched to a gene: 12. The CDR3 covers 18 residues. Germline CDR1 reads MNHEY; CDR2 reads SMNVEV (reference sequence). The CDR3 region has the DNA TGTGCCAGCAGTTCACAAGCGGGAGGCGGGAGGCCCTACAATGAGCAGTTCTTC. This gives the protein CASSSQAGGGRPYNEQFF.

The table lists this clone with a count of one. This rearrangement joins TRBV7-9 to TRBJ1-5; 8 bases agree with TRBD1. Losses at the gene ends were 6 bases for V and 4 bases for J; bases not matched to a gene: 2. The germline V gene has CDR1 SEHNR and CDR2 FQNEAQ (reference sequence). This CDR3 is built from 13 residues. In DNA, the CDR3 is TGTGCCAGCAGTCGACAGGGGAATCAGCCCCAGCATTTT. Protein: CASSRQGNQPQHF.

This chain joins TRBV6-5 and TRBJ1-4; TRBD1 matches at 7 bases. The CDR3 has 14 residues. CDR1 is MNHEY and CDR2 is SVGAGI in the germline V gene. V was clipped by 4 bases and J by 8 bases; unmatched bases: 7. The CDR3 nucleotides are TGTGCCAGCAGTTTACAGGGGATCCGGGAAAAACTGTTTTTT. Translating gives CASSLQGIREKLFF.

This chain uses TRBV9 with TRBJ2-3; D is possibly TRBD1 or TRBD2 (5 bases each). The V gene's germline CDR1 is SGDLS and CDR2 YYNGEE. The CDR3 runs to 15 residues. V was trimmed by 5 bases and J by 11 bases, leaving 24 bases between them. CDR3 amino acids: CASSPDMGGGVGQYF. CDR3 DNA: TGTGCCAGCAGTCCCGATATGGGTGGGGGTGTGGGGCAGTATTTT.

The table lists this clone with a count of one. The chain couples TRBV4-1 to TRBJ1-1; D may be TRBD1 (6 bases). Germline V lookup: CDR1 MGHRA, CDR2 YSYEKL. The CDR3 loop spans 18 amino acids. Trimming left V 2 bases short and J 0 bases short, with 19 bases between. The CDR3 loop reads CASSQPIIGTPMNTEAFF. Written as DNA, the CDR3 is TGCGCCAGCAGCCAACCCATCATCGGGACACCTATGAACACTGAAGCTTTCTTT.

CDR3 sequence reads: CASTKGGGPTEAFF. CDR3 bases: TGTGCCAGCACCAAAGGCGGCGGCCCCACTGAAGCTTTCTTT. The chain uses TRBV6-5 and TRBJ1-1; no reliable D call. The CDR3 sequence is 14 residues long. Trimming pared 7 bases from V and 4 bases from J, leaving 16 bases between. CDR1 is MNHEY, CDR2 SVGAGI, per germline.

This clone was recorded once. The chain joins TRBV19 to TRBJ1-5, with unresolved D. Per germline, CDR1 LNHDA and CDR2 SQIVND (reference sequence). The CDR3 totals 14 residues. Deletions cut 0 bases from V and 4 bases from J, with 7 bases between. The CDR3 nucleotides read TGTGCCAGTAGTATAGAAGGGATGAATCAGCCCCAGCATTTT. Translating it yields CASSIEGMNQPQHF.

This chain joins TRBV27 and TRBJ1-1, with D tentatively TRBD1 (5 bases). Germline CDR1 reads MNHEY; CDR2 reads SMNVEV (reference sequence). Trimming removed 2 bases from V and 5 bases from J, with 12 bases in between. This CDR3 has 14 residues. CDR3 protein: CASSLRQGRTEAFF. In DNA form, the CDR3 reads TGTGCCAGCAGTTTAAGGCAGGGACGGACTGAAGCTTTCTTT.

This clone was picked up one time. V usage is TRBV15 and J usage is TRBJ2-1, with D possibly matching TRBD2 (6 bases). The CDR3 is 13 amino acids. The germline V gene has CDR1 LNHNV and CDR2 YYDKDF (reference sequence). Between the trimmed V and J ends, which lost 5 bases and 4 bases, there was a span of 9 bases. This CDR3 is CATSLREYNEQFF. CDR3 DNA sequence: TGTGCCACCAGCCTGCGGGAATACAATGAGCAGTTCTTC.

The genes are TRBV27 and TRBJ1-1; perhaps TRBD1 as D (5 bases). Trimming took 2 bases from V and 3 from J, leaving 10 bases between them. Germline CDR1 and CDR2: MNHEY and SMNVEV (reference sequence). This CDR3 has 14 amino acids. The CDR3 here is CASSLQGGDTEAFF. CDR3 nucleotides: TGTGCCAGCAGTTTACAGGGTGGGGACACTGAAGCTTTCTTT.

DNA of the CDR3: TGTGCCAGCAGCTCTACCTACGAGCAGTACTTC. Translated: CASSSTYEQYF. J is TRBJ2-7 and V is TRBV7-2, with no clear D. Germline V gene data show CDR1 as SGHTA and CDR2 as FQGNSA. V was clipped by 4 bases and J by 2 bases, with 3 bases between them. The CDR3 sequence is 11 residues long.

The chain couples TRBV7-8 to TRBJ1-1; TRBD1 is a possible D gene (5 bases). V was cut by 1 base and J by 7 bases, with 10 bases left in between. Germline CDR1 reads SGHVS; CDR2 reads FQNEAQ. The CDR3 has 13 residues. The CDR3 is CASSLGGAVEAFF. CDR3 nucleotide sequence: TGTGCCAGCAGCTTAGGTGGGGCTGTTGAAGCTTTCTTT.

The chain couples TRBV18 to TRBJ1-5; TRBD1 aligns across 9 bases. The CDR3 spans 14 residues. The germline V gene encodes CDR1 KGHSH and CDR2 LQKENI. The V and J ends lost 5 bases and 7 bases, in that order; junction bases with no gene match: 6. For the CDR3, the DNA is TGTGCCAGCTCATCCGGGACAGGGTTGCAGCCCCAGCATTTT. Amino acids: CASSSGTGLQPQHF.

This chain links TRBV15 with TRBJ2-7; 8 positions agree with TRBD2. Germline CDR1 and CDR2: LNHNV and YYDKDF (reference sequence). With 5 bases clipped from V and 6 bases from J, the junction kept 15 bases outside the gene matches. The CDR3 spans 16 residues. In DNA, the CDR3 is TGTGCCACCAGCGCCCGACTATCAGCGGGAGACGCCGAGCAGTACTTC. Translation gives CATSARLSAGDAEQYF.